A selection of T cell receptor beta chains follows, all from one sample in a study of T cells in Graves' hyperthyroidism and ophthalmopathy. TCRdb re-analysed the multiplex PCR reads in MiXCR, keeping a single row per CDR3 protein. The sample records about 350,000 distinct CDR3 sequences, approximately 15% being singletons. The specimen sequenced was blood. The receptor set was obtained from a woman in her thirties with Graves' hyperthyroidism. The CDR3 runs from the conserved cysteine through the conserved F or W. A D gene is named only where the DNA matches it firmly. The size of a clone is reported for some rows only, either as once, few or many, or as a class for expanded clones.

D | size | J | V | CDR3 | DNA
NA | NA | TRBJ2-1 | TRBV12-3/TRBV12-4 | CASSRGVRAVFGRIEQFF | TGTGCCAGCTCCAGGGGGGTTAGGGCGGTTTTTGGTCGGATTGAGCAGTTCTTC
TRBD1 | many | TRBJ1-3 | TRBV12-3/TRBV12-4 | CASSFGQGVDFGNTIYF | TGTGCCAGCAGCTTCGGACAGGGAGTCGACTTCGGAAACACCATATATTTT
TRBD1 | many | TRBJ1-5 | TRBV6-1 | CASTDRVNQPQHF | TGTGCCAGCACAGACAGGGTTAATCAGCCCCAGCATTTT
NA | NA | TRBJ2-3 | TRBV19 | CASSTVALRTDTQYF | TGTGCCAGTAGTACAGTGGCCCTTCGCACAGATACGCAGTATTTT
NA | many | TRBJ2-7 | TRBV12-5 | CASGLVSAGASYEQYF | TGTGCTAGTGGTTTGGTTTCGGCGGGTGCCTCCTACGAGCAGTACTTC
NA | NA | TRBJ2-4 | TRBV5-8 | CASSTGGQKNIQYF | TGTGCCAGCAGTACCGGAGGGCAAAAAAACATTCAGTACTTC
NA | many | TRBJ1-1 | TRBV30 | CAWIKGEGTEAFF | TGTGCCTGGATAAAGGGGGAAGGAACTGAAGCTTTCTTT
TRBD2 | many | TRBJ2-3 | TRBV7-2 | CASSIPLTGGGTDTQYF | TGTGCCAGCAGCATCCCCCTTACGGGAGGAGGCACAGATACGCAGTATTTT
NA | NA | TRBJ2-1 | TRBV11-2 | CASSFADRFF | TGTGCCAGCAGCTTTGCAGATCGGTTCTTC
NA | few | TRBJ2-7 | TRBV2 | CASRGTGAGTYEQYF | TGTGCCAGCAGGGGTACCGGGGCAGGGACCTACGAGCAGTACTTC
TRBD2 | NA | TRBJ2-3 | TRBV9 | CASSVGQREVTDTQYF | TGTGCCAGCAGCGTAGGGCAGCGGGAGGTCACAGATACGCAGTATTTT
NA | many | TRBJ1-5 | TRBV29-1 | CSVGSGDQPQHF | TGCAGCGTTGGCTCGGGTGATCAGCCCCAGCATTTT
NA | NA | TRBJ1-4 | TRBV20-1 | CSAKGRNEKLFF | TGCAGTGCTAAAGGACGGAATGAAAAACTGTTTTTT
NA | once | TRBJ2-1 | TRBV20-1 | CSADPTSGLLYNEQFF | TGCAGTGCCGACCCCACCAGCGGGCTCCTCTACAATGAGCAGTTCTTC
NA | many | TRBJ2-3 | TRBV7-9 | CASDPRGASTDTQYF | TGTGCCAGCGACCCACGGGGCGCGTCCACAGATACGCAGTATTTT
TRBD1 | NA | TRBJ1-2 | TRBV19 | CASSVAPGTGGGGYTF | TGTGCCAGTAGTGTCGCTCCCGGGACAGGGGGCGGCGGCTACACCTTC
NA | NA | TRBJ2-4 | TRBV7-3 | CASSSGVTNIQYF | TGTGCCAGCAGCTCGGGGGTTACAAACATTCAGTACTTC
NA | few | TRBJ2-7 | TRBV18 | CASSPTALGEQYF | TGTGCCAGCTCACCGACAGCTCTGGGGGAGCAGTACTTC